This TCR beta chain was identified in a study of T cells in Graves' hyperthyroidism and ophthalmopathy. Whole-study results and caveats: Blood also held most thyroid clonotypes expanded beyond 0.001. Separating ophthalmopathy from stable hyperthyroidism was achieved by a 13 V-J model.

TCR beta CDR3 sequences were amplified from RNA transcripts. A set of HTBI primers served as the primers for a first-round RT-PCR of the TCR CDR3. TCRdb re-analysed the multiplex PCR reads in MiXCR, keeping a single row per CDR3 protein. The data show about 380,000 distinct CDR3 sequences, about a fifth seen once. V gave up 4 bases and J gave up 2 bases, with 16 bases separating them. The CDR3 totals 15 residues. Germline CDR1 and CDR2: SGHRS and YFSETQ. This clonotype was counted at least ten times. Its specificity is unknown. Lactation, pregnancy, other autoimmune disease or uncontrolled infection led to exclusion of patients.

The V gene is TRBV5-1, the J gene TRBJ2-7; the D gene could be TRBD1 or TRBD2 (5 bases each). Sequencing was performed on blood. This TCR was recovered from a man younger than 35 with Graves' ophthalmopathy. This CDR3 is CASSPWWGTAYEQYF. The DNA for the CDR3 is TGCGCCAGCAGCCCCTGGTGGGGGACCGCCTACGAGCAGTACTTC.